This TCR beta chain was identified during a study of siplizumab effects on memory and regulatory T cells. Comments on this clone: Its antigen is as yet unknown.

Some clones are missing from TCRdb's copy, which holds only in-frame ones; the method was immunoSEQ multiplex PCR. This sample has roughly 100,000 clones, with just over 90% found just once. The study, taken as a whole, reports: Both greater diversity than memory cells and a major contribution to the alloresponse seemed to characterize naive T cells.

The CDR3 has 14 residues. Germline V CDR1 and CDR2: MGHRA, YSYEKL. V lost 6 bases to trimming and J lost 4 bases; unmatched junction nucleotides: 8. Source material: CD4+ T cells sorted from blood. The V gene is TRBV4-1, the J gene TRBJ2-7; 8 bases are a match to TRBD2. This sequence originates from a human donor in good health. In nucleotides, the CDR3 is TGCGCCAGCAGGCGGGAGGACAAAAGTTACGAGCAGTACTTC. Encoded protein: CASRREDKSYEQYF.